The 4 T cell receptor beta chains below all came from one sample that was sequenced in a study of blood T cells in healthy people across ages. The authors ran a second PCR of about 7 to 12 cycles using a sample-barcoded 5' primer and a J-beta primer mix. MiXCR, run by TCRdb on the 5' RACE reads, gives a single entry per CDR3 protein. The repertoire consists of 1.5 million to 2 million distinct CDR3 sequences, with about 35% occurring once and the leading ten covering 10% to 12%. The sample comprised blood. These receptor sequences come from a woman younger than 45 in good health.

This clonotype was seen a few times. The chain recombines TRBV9 with TRBJ2-1; either TRBD1 or TRBD2 may supply D (6 bases each). Germline values: CDR1 SGDLS, CDR2 YYNGEE. This CDR3 contains 15 residues. Trimming removed 0 bases from V and 4 bases from J, with 11 bases in between. CDR3 DNA sequence: TGTGCCAGCAGCGTAGATGGGGGGCAATACAATGAGCAGTTCTTC. Amino acids: CASSVDGGQYNEQFF.

The genes are TRBV5-1 and TRBJ2-5; TRBD1 matches 8 bases. CDR1 SGHRS and CDR2 YFSETQ come from the germline V gene. Germline trimming cut 5 bases from V and 1 base from J; bases unmatched to any gene: 4. The CDR3 consists of 14 residues. The CDR3 spells CASRAGQAQETQYF. The CDR3 nucleotides read TGCGCCAGCAGGGCGGGACAGGCCCAAGAGACCCAGTACTTC.

This clonotype was seen more than once but under ten times. The rearrangement links TRBV5-5 to TRBJ1-5; no clear D gene. The V end lost 2 bases, the J end lost 3 bases, and 6 bases lay between the germline ends. There are 13 residues in the CDR3. Germline lookup yields CDR1 SGHKS and CDR2 YYEKEE (reference sequence). CDR3 nucleotides: TGTGCCAGCAGCTTCACAGACAATCAGCCCCAGCATTTT. It is translated as CASSFTDNQPQHF. Based on the CDR3 plus reference TRBV5-5 and TRBJ1-5, the full variable domain is DAGVTQSPTHLIKTRGQQVTLRCSPISGHKSVSWYQQVLGQGPQFIFQYYEKEERGRGNFPDRFSARQFPNYSSELNVNALLLGDSALYLCASSFTDNQPQHFGDGTRLSIL.

This clonotype was counted a few times. The chain couples TRBV20-1 to TRBJ2-1; D remains ambiguous. Per germline, CDR1 DFQATT and CDR2 SNEGSKA (reference sequence). V was trimmed by 2 bases and J by 0 bases, leaving 14 bases between them. The CDR3 consists of 16 residues. CDR3 sequence: CSARRDGGPSYNEQFF. The CDR3 DNA reads as TGCAGTGCTAGAAGGGATGGCGGACCCTCCTACAATGAGCAGTTCTTC.